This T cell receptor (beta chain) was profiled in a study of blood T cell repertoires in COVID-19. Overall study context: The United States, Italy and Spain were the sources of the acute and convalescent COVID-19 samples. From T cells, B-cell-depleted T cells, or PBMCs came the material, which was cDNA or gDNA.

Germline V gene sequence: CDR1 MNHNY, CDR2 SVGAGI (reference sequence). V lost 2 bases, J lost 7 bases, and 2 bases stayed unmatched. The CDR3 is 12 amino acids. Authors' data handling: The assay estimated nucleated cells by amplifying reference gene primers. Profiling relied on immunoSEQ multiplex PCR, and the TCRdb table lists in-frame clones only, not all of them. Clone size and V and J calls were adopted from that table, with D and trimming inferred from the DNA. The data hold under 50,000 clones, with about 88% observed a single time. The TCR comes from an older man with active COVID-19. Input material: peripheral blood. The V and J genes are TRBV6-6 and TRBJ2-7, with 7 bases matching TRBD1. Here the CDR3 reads CASSYDRAEQYF. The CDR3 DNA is TGTGCCAGCAGTTACGACAGGGCTGAGCAGTACTTC.